This passage covers 16 T cell receptor beta chains from one sample sequenced in a study of blood T cell repertoires in COVID-19. Only in-frame clones appear in the TCRdb table, and some are missing; sequencing was by immunoSEQ multiplex PCR. The sample includes about 270,000 clones, just under 85% of them seen just once. The specimen sequenced was peripheral blood. Receptors originate from a woman aged 50 to 65 with active or convalescent COVID-19.

J is TRBJ2-2 and V is TRBV29-1, with D tentatively TRBD1 (6 bases). This CDR3 is 13 amino acids long. V lost 8 bases and J lost 0, with 10 bases in between. CDR1 is SQVTM and CDR2 is ANQGSEA in the germline V gene. CDR3 amino acids: CSSRTANTGELFF. DNA for the CDR3: TGCAGCTCTAGGACAGCGAACACCGGGGAGCTGTTTTTT.

This clone was seen only a few times. The V and J genes are TRBV14 and TRBJ2-1; D is possibly TRBD1 (5 bases). The CDR3 runs 13 residues. The germline gives CDR1 SGHDN, CDR2 FVKESK. V lost 6 bases and J 7 bases, leaving 13 bases between the germline ends. The CDR3 sequence is CASSMTDLNEQFF. CDR3 DNA sequence: TGTGCCAGCAGTATGACAGATCTAAATGAGCAGTTCTTC. Complete variable domain (other parts from reference TRBV14 and TRBJ2-1): EAGVTQFPSHSVIEKGQTVTLRCDPISGHDNLYWYRRVMGKEIKFLLHFVKESKQDESGMPNNRFLAERTGGTYSTLKVQPAELEDSGVYFCASSMTDLNEQFFGPGTRLTVL.

The chain carries TRBV5-4 and TRBJ1-2, with 11 bases matching TRBD1. The V gene's germline CDR1 is SGHNT and CDR2 YYREEE (reference sequence). The CDR3 is 15 residues long. Losses at the gene ends were 4 bases for V and 7 bases for J; bases not matched to a gene: 9. The CDR3 region has the DNA TGTGCCAGCAGCCCGGGACAGGGGGAAGTGGGTGGCTACACCTTC. Translating gives CASSPGQGEVGGYTF. Complete variable domain (other parts from reference TRBV5-4 and TRBJ1-2): ETGVTQSPTHLIKTRGQQVTLRCSSQSGHNTVSWYQQALGQGPQFIFQYYREEENGRGNFPPRFSGLQFPNYSSELNVNALELDDSALYLCASSPGQGEVGGYTFGSGTRLTVV.

The chain joins TRBV27 to TRBJ1-2; weak D call: TRBD1 (5 bases). The CDR3 covers 13 residues. Germline CDR1 reads MNHEY; CDR2 reads SMNVEV (reference sequence). V was cut by 5 bases and J by 7 bases, with 14 bases left in between. The CDR3 protein is CASSPPWGGGYTF. As DNA, the CDR3 is TGTGCCAGCAGTCCACCTTGGGGGGGTGGCTACACCTTC.

The V gene is TRBV5-4, the J gene TRBJ2-3, with D possibly matching TRBD2 (5 bases). Germline CDR1 SGHNT, CDR2 YYREEE (reference sequence). The CDR3 runs to 15 residues. V lost 1 base, J lost 5 bases, and 14 bases lay in between. CDR3 bases: TGTGCCAGCAGCTTGCAAGGGAGAGGTAGAGATACGCAGTATTTT. Protein: CASSLQGRGRDTQYF.

This chain connects TRBV10-3 to TRBJ2-2, with D possibly TRBD1 on 6 matching bases. Trimming removed 6 bases from V and 0 bases from J, with 8 bases in between. The CDR3 spans 14 residues. Germline V CDR1 and CDR2: ENHRY, SYGVKD. The CDR3 reads CAISGTSNTGELFF. For the CDR3, the DNA is TGTGCCATCAGCGGGACATCGAACACCGGGGAGCTGTTTTTT.

The chain recombines TRBV6-1 with TRBJ2-7; TRBD2 is a possible D gene (5 bases). V was shortened by 4 bases and J by 2 bases, with 21 bases between the two germline ends. The CDR3 spans 17 residues. Germline V CDR1 and CDR2: MNHNS, SASEGT. This CDR3 reads CASSAPGFGGATYEQYF. The CDR3 bases are TGTGCCAGCAGTGCCCCGGGATTCGGCGGAGCCACCTACGAGCAGTACTTC.

The chain has TRBV28 and TRBJ1-5; D unresolved. Between the trimmed V and J ends, which lost 8 bases and 1 base, there was a span of 6 bases. CDR3 length: 12 amino acids. Germline V gene data show CDR1 as MDHEN and CDR2 as SYDVKM. The CDR3 DNA follows: TGTGCCAGCGAGAGGAGCAATCAGCCCCAGCATTTT. Amino acids: CASERSNQPQHF. Full variable domain (outside the CDR3, taken from reference TRBV28 and TRBJ1-5): DVKVTQSSRYLVKRTGEKVFLECVQDMDHENMFWYRQDPGLGLRLIYFSYDVKMKEKGDIPEGYSVSREKKERFSLILESASTNQTSMYLCASERSNQPQHFGDGTRLSIL.

This chain connects TRBV7-2 to TRBJ1-3; unclear D gene. Germline lookup yields CDR1 SGHTA and CDR2 FQGNSA. CDR3 length: 13 residues. Trimming removed 5 bases from V and 4 bases from J, with 9 bases in between. This chain's CDR3 is CASSQPGGNTIYF. The DNA for the CDR3 is TGTGCCAGCAGCCAGCCGGGGGGAAACACCATATATTTT. The variable domain in full, with the rest retrieved from reference TRBV7-2 and TRBJ1-3, is GAGVSQSPSNKVTEKGKDVELRCDPISGHTALYWYRQSLGQGLEFLIYFQGNSAPDKSGLPSDRFSAERTGGSVSTLTIQRTQQEDSAVYLCASSQPGGNTIYFGEGSWLTVV.

This clone was seen a handful of times. The J gene is TRBJ2-3, the V gene TRBV30; 10 bases align to TRBD2. Losses at the gene ends were 3 bases for V and 9 bases for J; bases not matched to a gene: 6. This CDR3 region has 13 residues. Germline V gene lookup returns CDR1 GTSNPN and CDR2 SVGIG (reference sequence). The CDR3 is CAWSSSGSITQYF. The CDR3 DNA reads TGTGCCTGGAGCTCTAGCGGGAGTATAACGCAGTATTTT.

The chain couples TRBV6-1 to TRBJ2-3, with 8 bases lining up with TRBD1. This CDR3 has 17 residues. Germline CDR1 is MNHNS and CDR2 is SASEGT. Trimming took 3 bases from V and 2 from J; bases not matched to a gene: 10. CDR3 bases: TGTGCCAGCAGTGACCACAGGGGGAAGTGGGCCACAGATACGCAGTATTTT. It yields the protein CASSDHRGKWATDTQYF.

The gene calls are TRBV10-3 and TRBJ1-1; D not certain. This CDR3 spans 13 amino acids. The germline CDR1 and CDR2 sequences are ENHRY and SYGVKD. Deletions cut 10 bases from V and 3 bases from J, with 15 bases between. The CDR3 region has the DNA TGTGCCACCTCCGGGGAGGGTTACACTGAAGCTTTCTTT. Protein product: CATSGEGYTEAFF.

This clone was seen only once. This rearrangement joins TRBV7-2 to TRBJ2-5; no clear D. Germline lookup yields CDR1 SGHTA and CDR2 FQGNSA. The CDR3 sequence is 15 residues long. Deletions cut 4 bases from V and 0 bases from J, with 12 bases between. The CDR3 region has the DNA TGTGCCAGCAGCTCACTTGACTGGTACCAAGAGACCCAGTACTTC. As protein: CASSSLDWYQETQYF.

This clone was seen a single time. The chain carries TRBV6-1 and TRBJ1-2; D is uncertain. The V end lost 0 bases, the J end lost 12 bases, and 8 bases lay between the germline ends. The CDR3 is 11 amino acids. From germline, CDR1 is MNHNS and CDR2 SASEGT. The CDR3 region has the DNA TGTGCCAGCAGTGAAGCGGAGGGAAACACCTTC. Translated: CASSEAEGNTF.

The chain links TRBV2 to TRBJ2-3; 12 bases are shared with TRBD2. The CDR3 is 18 amino acids. The trim removed 2 bases at V and 3 bases at J, leaving 9 bases unmatched. Germline values: CDR1 SNHLY, CDR2 FYNNEI. CDR3 loop: CASSEFPGLAGLTDTQYF. The CDR3, as DNA: TGTGCCAGCAGTGAATTCCCAGGACTAGCGGGATTGACAGATACGCAGTATTTT.

V usage is TRBV7-2 and J usage is TRBJ2-5; 9 nucleotides line up with TRBD2. The CDR3 is 16 amino acids. Germline values: CDR1 SGHTA, CDR2 FQGNSA. V lost 5 bases to trimming and J lost 4 bases; unmatched junction nucleotides: 11. As DNA, the CDR3 is TGTGCCAGCAGCCTAGGAGGGCTAGCGGGGAGAGAGACCCAGTACTTC. Translation gives CASSLGGLAGRETQYF. Filled out from reference TRBV7-2 and TRBJ2-5, the complete variable domain reads GAGVSQSPSNKVTEKGKDVELRCDPISGHTALYWYRQSLGQGLEFLIYFQGNSAPDKSGLPSDRFSAERTGGSVSTLTIQRTQQEDSAVYLCASSLGGLAGRETQYFGPGTRLLVL.